Shown below are 14 T cell receptor beta chains from a single sample sequenced in a study of blood T cell repertoires in COVID-19. Here immunoSEQ multiplex PCR was the method, and the copy in TCRdb shows in-frame clones only, minus some. The sample consists of approximately 45,000 clones, roughly 84% of them appearing once. Source material: peripheral blood. The receptors shown here come from a human donor in a cohort sampled during active COVID-19.

This chain joins TRBV7-6 and TRBJ1-2, with TRBD1 matching over 7 bases. Germline assignment: CDR1 SGHVS and CDR2 FNYEAQ. The CDR3 is 16 residues long. V was clipped by 5 bases and J by 5 bases; unmatched bases: 14. The CDR3 DNA reads as TGTGCCAGCAGCCCAACCAACATCCGACAGGGATATGGCTACACCTTC. Amino acids: CASSPTNIRQGYGYTF.

The V call is TRBV20-1, the J call TRBJ2-3; D remains unclear. Trimming removed 3 bases at V and 10 bases at J, with 11 bases between. The germline gives CDR1 DFQATT, CDR2 SNEGSKA (reference sequence). There are 11 residues in the CDR3. In nucleotides, the CDR3 is TGCAGTGCTAGTAACAGTCTGCCGCAGTATTTT. Protein sequence: CSASNSLPQYF.

The rearrangement links TRBV18 to TRBJ1-2; D is possibly TRBD1 (5 bases). The CDR3 is made up of 13 amino acids. Deletions cut 5 bases from V and 4 bases from J, with 11 bases between. CDR1 and CDR2 (germline): KGHSH, LQKENI. CDR3 in DNA: TGTGCCAGCTCAGCGGGGGAGCTCTATGGCTACACCTTC. Translation gives CASSAGELYGYTF.

The rearrangement joins TRBV30 to TRBJ1-3; unclear D gene. The germline V and J ends were trimmed by 1 base and 7 bases, with 8 bases remaining between them. Per germline, CDR1 GTSNPN and CDR2 SVGIG (reference sequence). The CDR3 spans 12 residues. CDR3 nucleotides: TGTGCCTGGAGTGGCCCCCGGAACACCATATATTTT. Translating it yields CAWSGPRNTIYF.

This chain joins TRBV11-1 and TRBJ2-5; D is possibly TRBD2 (5 bases). Trimming removed 5 bases at V and 5 bases at J, with 12 bases between. The V gene's germline CDR1 is SGHAT and CDR2 FQDESV (reference sequence). The CDR3 is 13 amino acids. CDR3 DNA sequence: TGTGCCAGCAGCCCAAGGACTGAGGAGACCCAGTACTTC. Amino acids: CASSPRTEETQYF.

J is TRBJ1-2 and V is TRBV27; D is ambiguous. There are 12 residues in the CDR3. Germline V gene data show CDR1 as MNHEY and CDR2 as SMNVEV (reference sequence). The V and J ends lost 6 bases and 8 bases respectively, with 13 bases between them. In nucleotides, the CDR3 is TGTGCCAGCAGCACGCCCCCGGGGGGCTACACCTTC. Protein sequence: CASSTPPGGYTF.

In DNA, the CDR3 is TGTGCCAGCAGTTCAAATAATTCACCCCTCCACTTT. Protein sequence: CASSSNNSPLHF. The chain couples TRBV27 to TRBJ1-6; D is unclear. Trimming removed 4 bases from V and 5 bases from J, with 3 bases in between. The V gene's germline CDR1 is MNHEY and CDR2 SMNVEV (reference sequence). The CDR3 totals 12 residues.

This chain links TRBV6-6 with TRBJ1-2, with TRBD1 matching 10 bases. Trimming took 6 bases from V and 6 from J; bases not matched to a gene: 10. This CDR3 region has 15 residues. In germline, CDR1 is MNHNY, CDR2 SVGAGI (reference sequence). CDR3 sequence (DNA): TGTGCCAGCAGCTCGAGACAGGGGGCTTTAGATGGCTACACCTTC. Translating gives CASSSRQGALDGYTF.

Sample share makes this clone medium-sized. V gene TRBV19 combines with J gene TRBJ2-1; 9 bases fit TRBD2. This CDR3 is 14 amino acids long. The germline CDR1 and CDR2 sequences are LNHDA and SQIVND (reference sequence). Unmatched junction bases numbered 5, after V lost 5 bases and J lost 6 bases. In nucleotides, the CDR3 is TGTGCCAGTAGTGAGGCTAGCGGGGCCAATGAGCAGTTCTTC. Translation: CASSEASGANEQFF.

CDR3 sequence: CASTVGRASNYGYTF. The CDR3 DNA is TGTGCCAGCACCGTCGGCAGGGCTAGTAACTATGGCTACACCTTC. The genes are TRBV9 and TRBJ1-2; tentative D call: TRBD1 (5 bases). V lost 6 bases and J 1 base, leaving 16 bases between the germline ends. This CDR3 comprises 15 residues. Per germline, CDR1 SGDLS and CDR2 YYNGEE.

The CDR3 DNA follows: TGTGCCAGCAGCTCAGGACAGGGCTCATCCTACGAGCAGTACTTC. It yields the protein CASSSGQGSSYEQYF. This chain joins TRBV9 and TRBJ2-7; 8 positions agree with TRBD1. CDR3 size: 15 residues. The V and J ends lost 4 bases and 1 base, in that order; junction bases with no gene match: 7. Germline values: CDR1 SGDLS, CDR2 YYNGEE.

This chain links TRBV15 with TRBJ2-1; 14 bases line up with TRBD2. CDR3 length equals 17 residues. Trimming took 8 bases from V and 4 from J; bases not matched to a gene: 10. Germline V gives CDR1 LNHNV, CDR2 YYDKDF (reference sequence). The CDR3 spells CATADPGLAGVYNEQFF. The CDR3, as DNA: TGTGCCACCGCAGATCCGGGACTAGCGGGAGTGTACAATGAGCAGTTCTTC.

This chain connects TRBV10-1 to TRBJ1-1; unclear D gene. V was shortened by 7 bases and J by 1 base, with 13 bases between the two germline ends. CDR3 length: 14 residues. Per germline, CDR1 WNHNN and CDR2 SYGVQD (reference sequence). CDR3 amino acids: CASKLIDQNTEAFF. CDR3 in DNA: TGCGCCAGCAAACTAATTGACCAGAACACTGAAGCTTTCTTT.

The rearrangement uses TRBV28 and TRBJ1-1; D gene unclear. V was trimmed by 8 bases and J by 0 bases, leaving 16 bases between them. In germline, CDR1 is MDHEN, CDR2 SYDVKM. This CDR3 spans 15 amino acids. Here the CDR3 reads CASSRTLNLNTEAFF. The CDR3, as DNA: TGTGCCAGCTCGCGAACCTTGAACCTGAACACTGAAGCTTTCTTT.